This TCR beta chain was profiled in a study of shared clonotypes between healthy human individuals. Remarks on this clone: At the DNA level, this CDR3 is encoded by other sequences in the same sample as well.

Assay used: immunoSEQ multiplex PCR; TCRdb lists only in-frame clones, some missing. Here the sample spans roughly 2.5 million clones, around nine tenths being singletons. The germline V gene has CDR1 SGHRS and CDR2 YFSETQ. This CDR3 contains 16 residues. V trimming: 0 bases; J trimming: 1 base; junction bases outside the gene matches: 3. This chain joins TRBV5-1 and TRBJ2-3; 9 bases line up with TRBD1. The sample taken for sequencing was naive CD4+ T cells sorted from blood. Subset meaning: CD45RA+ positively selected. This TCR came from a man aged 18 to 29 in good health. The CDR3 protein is CASSLGGQGGTDTQYF. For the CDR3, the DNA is TGCGCCAGCAGCTTGGGGGGACAGGGAGGCACAGATACGCAGTATTTT.